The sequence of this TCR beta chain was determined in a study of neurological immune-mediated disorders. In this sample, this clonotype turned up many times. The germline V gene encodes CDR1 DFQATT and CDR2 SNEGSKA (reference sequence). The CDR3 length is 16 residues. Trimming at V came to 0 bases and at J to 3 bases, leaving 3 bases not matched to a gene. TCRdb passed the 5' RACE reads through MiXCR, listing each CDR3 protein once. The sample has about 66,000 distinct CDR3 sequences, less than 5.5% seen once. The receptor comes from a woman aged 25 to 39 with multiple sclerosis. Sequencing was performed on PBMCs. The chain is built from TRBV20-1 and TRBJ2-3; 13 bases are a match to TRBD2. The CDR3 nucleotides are TGCAGTGCTAGAGAGTTACTAGCGGGGGGGACAGATACGCAGTATTTT. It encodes CSARELLAGGTDTQYF.